This TCR beta chain was documented in a study of identical twins. Findings and caveats of the study: Sharing of beta out-of-frame sequences by twins showed a weaker excess. A partial confounding effect on zero-insertion analyses could come from invariant MAIT and iNKT cells. The more abundant beta clonotypes in cord blood had fewer insertions, and memory repertoires did not show this.

All donors were healthy, and all were Caucasian. Germline V gives CDR1 SQVTM, CDR2 ANQGSEA. V trimming: 6 bases; J trimming: 4 bases; junction bases outside the gene matches: 3. The length of the CDR3 is 13 residues. At least ten counts were recorded for this clonotype. The antigen remains undetermined. Via MiXCR, TCRdb re-called the 5' RACE reads, giving one row per CDR3 protein. The data show 450,000 or so distinct CDR3 sequences, roughly an eighth seen once. These data were also filed under a second study, of yellow fever vaccine responses in identical twins.

Sequenced input: CD4+ T cells sorted from blood. The chain has TRBV29-1 and TRBJ1-4; TRBD1 matches 9 bases. The TCR was taken from a woman younger than 35 in good health. The CDR3 here is CSVGDRVNEKLFF. CDR3 bases: TGCAGCGTCGGGGACAGGGTTAATGAAAAACTGTTTTTT.